The clone carrying this T cell receptor beta chain was counted only a few times. Its cognate antigen is unknown. The sample is drawn from a study of cytomegalovirus exposure and HLA in healthy donors. Findings and limits, study-wide: What TCR beta sequences reportedly achieved was accurate prediction of HLA-A and HLA-B alleles in most subjects.

PCR used 60 Vbeta primers and 13 Jbeta primers. Clones were read by immunoSEQ multiplex PCR, and TCRdb kept only the in-frame ones, dropping some. The sample lists more than 110,000 clones; 78% were seen once. CDR3 size: 15 residues. Trimming stripped 6 bases from V and 4 bases from J, with 16 bases between. Germline lookup yields CDR1 MNHNY and CDR2 SVGAGI (reference sequence). The chain recombines TRBV6-6 with TRBJ2-1; perhaps TRBD2 as D (5 bases). The sequence came from a male donor in good health and CMV-seronegative. Sequenced input: PBMCs. CDR3 protein: CASSPGPSWYNEQFF. The CDR3 DNA reads TGTGCCAGCAGCCCAGGCCCTAGCTGGTACAATGAGCAGTTCTTC.